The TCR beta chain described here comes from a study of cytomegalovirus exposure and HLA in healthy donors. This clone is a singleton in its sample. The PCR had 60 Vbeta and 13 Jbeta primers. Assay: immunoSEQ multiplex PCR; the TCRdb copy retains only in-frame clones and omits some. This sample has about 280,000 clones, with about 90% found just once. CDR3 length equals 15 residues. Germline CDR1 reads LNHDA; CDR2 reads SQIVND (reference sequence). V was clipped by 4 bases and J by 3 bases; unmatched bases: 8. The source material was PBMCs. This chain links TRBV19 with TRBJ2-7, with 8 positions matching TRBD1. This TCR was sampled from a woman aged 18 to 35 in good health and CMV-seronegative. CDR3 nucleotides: TGTGCCAGTAGTACCCCCCCGACAGGGGTCTACGAGCAGTACTTC. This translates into CASSTPPTGVYEQYF.